This T cell receptor (beta chain) was observed in a study of blood T cell repertoires in COVID-19. Data came from immunoSEQ multiplex PCR; TCRdb stores just in-frame clones and leaves some out. Of about 57,000 clones in the sample, approximately 90% were seen once. The V and J ends lost 5 bases and 5 bases respectively, with 13 bases between them. CDR3 size: 13 residues. Germline CDR1 is LNHDA and CDR2 is SQIVND (reference sequence). Sequencing was done on a sample of peripheral blood. The receptor was derived from a woman at least 80 years old with COVID-19, enrolled during active disease. The chain is built from TRBV19 and TRBJ2-7; TRBD1 might be the D (5 bases). The CDR3 region is CASSPRTFHEQYF. Here the CDR3 DNA reads TGTGCCAGTAGTCCCCGGACATTCCACGAGCAGTACTTC. The complete variable domain, with remaining parts taken from reference TRBV19 and TRBJ2-7, reads DGGITQSPKYLFRKEGQNVTLSCEQNLNHDAMYWYRQDPGQGLRLIYYSQIVNDFQKGDIAEGYSVSREKKESFPLTVTSAQKNPTAFYLCASSPRTFHEQYFGPGTRLTVT.